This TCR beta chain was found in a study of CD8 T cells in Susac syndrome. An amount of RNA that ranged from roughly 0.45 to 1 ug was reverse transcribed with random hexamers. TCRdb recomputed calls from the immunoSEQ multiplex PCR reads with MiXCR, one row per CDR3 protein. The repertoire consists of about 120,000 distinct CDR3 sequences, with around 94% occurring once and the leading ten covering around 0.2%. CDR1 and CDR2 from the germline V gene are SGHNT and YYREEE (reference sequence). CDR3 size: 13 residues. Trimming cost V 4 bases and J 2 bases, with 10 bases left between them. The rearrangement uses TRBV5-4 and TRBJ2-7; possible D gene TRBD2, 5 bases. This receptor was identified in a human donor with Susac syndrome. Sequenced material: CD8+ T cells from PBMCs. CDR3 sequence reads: CASSPEDPYEQYF. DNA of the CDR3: TGTGCCAGCAGCCCGGAGGATCCCTACGAGCAGTACTTC.